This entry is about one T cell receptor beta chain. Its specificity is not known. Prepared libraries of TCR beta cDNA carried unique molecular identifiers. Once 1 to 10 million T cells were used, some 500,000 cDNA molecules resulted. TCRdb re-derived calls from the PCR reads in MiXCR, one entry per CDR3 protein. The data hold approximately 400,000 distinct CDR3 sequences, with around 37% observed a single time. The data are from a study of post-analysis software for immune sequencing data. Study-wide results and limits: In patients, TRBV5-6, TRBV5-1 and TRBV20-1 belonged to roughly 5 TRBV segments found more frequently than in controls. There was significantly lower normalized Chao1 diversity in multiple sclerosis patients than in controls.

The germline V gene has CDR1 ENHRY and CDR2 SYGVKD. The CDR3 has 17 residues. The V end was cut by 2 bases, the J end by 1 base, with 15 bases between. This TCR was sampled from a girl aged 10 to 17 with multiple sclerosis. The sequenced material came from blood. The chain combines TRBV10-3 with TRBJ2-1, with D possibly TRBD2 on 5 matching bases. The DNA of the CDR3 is TGTGCCATCAGTGAGCCCCCATACAGCGGTTCCTACAATGAGCAGTTCTTC. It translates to CAISEPPYSGSYNEQFF.